Each of the 9 T cell receptor beta chains below was sequenced from the same sample in a study of T cell responses to AZD1222 COVID-19 vaccine. The method was immunoSEQ multiplex PCR; TCRdb's version includes in-frame clones alone and lacks a portion of them. The sample has 100,000 to 150,000 clones, 92% seen once. The sequencing here drew on peripheral blood, taken on day 0 of AZD1222 vaccination. The receptor set was obtained from an adult in good health.

The rearrangement uses TRBV19 and TRBJ1-2; 8 bases match TRBD1. The CDR3 has 14 residues. CDR1 and CDR2 (germline): LNHDA, SQIVND (reference sequence). V lost 1 base, J lost 5 bases, and 3 bases stayed unmatched. The CDR3 sequence: CASSIVGQAYGYTF. The CDR3 bases are TGTGCCAGTAGTATAGTGGGACAGGCTTATGGCTACACCTTC.

The table lists this clone with a count of one. The chain joins TRBV14 to TRBJ1-2; no clear D. The CDR3 sequence is 13 residues long. CDR1 and CDR2 (germline): SGHDN, FVKESK. The germline V and J ends were trimmed by 1 base and 4 bases, with 7 bases remaining between them. The CDR3 DNA reads as TGTGCCAGCAGCCAAGCCCCGGGCTATGGCTACACCTTC. Its translation is CASSQAPGYGYTF.

The chain has TRBV7-3 and TRBJ2-3; maybe TRBD2 (6 bases). The CDR3 has 16 residues. In germline, CDR1 is SGHTA, CDR2 FQGTGA. The V end was cut by 3 bases, the J end by 4 bases, with 17 bases between. CDR3 amino acids: CASSLGLRLQPDTQYF. In nucleotides, the CDR3 is TGTGCCAGCAGCTTGGGACTCCGACTACAACCAGATACGCAGTATTTT.

This sequence joins TRBV29-1 and TRBJ1-2, with TRBD1 identical over 12 bases. Germline V CDR1 and CDR2: SQVTM, ANQGSEA. The CDR3 has 13 amino acids. V shed 5 bases, J shed 7 bases, and the junction held 5 bases outside the gene matches. CDR3 sequence reads: CSVTGQGATGYTF. The CDR3 DNA is TGCAGCGTTACGGGACAGGGGGCTACTGGCTACACCTTC.

The chain carries TRBV5-8 and TRBJ1-3; maybe TRBD1 (5 bases). Germline CDR1 SGHTS, CDR2 YDEGEE. CDR3 length equals 17 residues. Trimming shortened V by 3 bases and J by 0 bases, and 16 bases separated the two germline ends. In DNA form, the CDR3 reads TGTGCCAGCAGCTACCAAAAGACAGACAACTCTGGAAACACCATATATTTT. This sequence encodes CASSYQKTDNSGNTIYF.

For the CDR3, the DNA is TGCGCCAGCAGCTTGGCCCGACAGGTGAATTCACCCCTCCACTTT. Protein sequence: CASSLARQVNSPLHF. V is TRBV5-1 and J is TRBJ1-6; D is possibly TRBD1 (6 bases). CDR1 SGHRS and CDR2 YFSETQ come from the germline V gene. The CDR3 is 15 residues long. The ends were cut back, 0 bases at V and 7 bases at J, with 11 bases in the middle.

The chain links TRBV5-1 to TRBJ2-3, with 15 bases matching TRBD2. The V segment lost 6 bases and the J segment 2 bases; nucleotides outside the gene matches: 10. The CDR3 spans 18 residues. Per germline, CDR1 SGHRS and CDR2 YFSETQ. The CDR3 here is CASTLGTSGGPYTDTQYF. In DNA form, the CDR3 reads TGCGCCAGCACCCTCGGGACTAGCGGGGGGCCTTACACAGATACGCAGTATTTT.

The J gene is TRBJ2-3, the V gene TRBV7-2, with D tentatively TRBD1 (6 bases). Germline assignment: CDR1 SGHTA and CDR2 FQGNSA. The CDR3 has 15 amino acids. The V end lost 5 bases, the J end lost 0 bases, and 12 bases lay between the germline ends. The CDR3 coding sequence is TGTGCCAGCAGCACATCCGGGACAAGCACAGATACGCAGTATTTT. Its protein product is CASSTSGTSTDTQYF. Using reference TRBV7-2 and TRBJ2-3 for the parts outside the CDR3, the full variable domain is GAGVSQSPSNKVTEKGKDVELRCDPISGHTALYWYRQSLGQGLEFLIYFQGNSAPDKSGLPSDRFSAERTGGSVSTLTIQRTQQEDSAVYLCASSTSGTSTDTQYFGPGTRLTVL.

This clone has just one count. The chain's CDR3 is CASSVDGGAYNEQFF. CDR3 in DNA: TGTGCCAGCAGCGTAGACGGGGGGGCCTACAATGAGCAGTTCTTC. V gene TRBV9 combines with J gene TRBJ2-1, with 8 bases aligning to TRBD2. The CDR3 is 15 residues long. V lost 0 bases to trimming and J lost 2 bases; unmatched junction nucleotides: 1. Per the germline V gene, CDR1 is SGDLS and CDR2 is YYNGEE.